Listed below are T cell receptor beta chains from one sample, sequenced in a study of T cell repertoires in cytomegalovirus infection. TCRdb reanalysed the reads using MiXCR and keeps one entry per CDR3 protein. The sample consists of nearly 700,000 distinct CDR3 sequences, around 32% of them appearing once. For these TCRs, the target antigens are not known. The source was cultured PBMCs, collected from culture after CMV antigen stimulation. The receptors originated from a human donor in good health (CMV status not recorded). Some clones in this sample may be carry-over from other donors' samples. CDR3s include the opening cysteine and the closing phenylalanine or tryptophan. The order of the fields is J gene, V gene, D gene, clone size, CDR3 DNA, CDR3 protein. The D gene is left open where the match is weak. Some rows mark clone size as missing; the rest say once, few, many or name a class of expanded clone.

>TRBJ1-5|TRBV11-2|NA|few
TGTGCCAGCAGCTTAGGATTAGGGTTAATTCAGCCCCAGCATTTT
CASSLGLGLIQPQHF
>TRBJ1-6|TRBV7-3|NA|NA
TGTGCCAGCAGCCCTCGCGGCAGGGGCTATTCACCCCTCCACTTT
CASSPRGRGYSPLHF
>TRBJ1-3|TRBV12-3/TRBV12-4|NA|few
TGTGCCAGCACTACTGGGGAGGGCTCTGGAAACACCATATATTTT
CASTTGEGSGNTIYF
>TRBJ1-3|TRBV7-2|NA|many
TGTGCCAGCAGCTCTTCCCCTGGAAACACCATATATTTT
CASSSSPGNTIYF
>TRBJ1-2|TRBV7-2|NA|many
TGTGCCAGCAGCTTAGCGTTCGACGGTGGCTACACCTTC
CASSLAFDGGYTF
>TRBJ1-2|TRBV7-6|NA|many
TGTGCCAGCAGCACGAGCCTCAAGGATGGCTACACCTTC
CASSTSLKDGYTF
>TRBJ1-1|TRBV19|TRBD1|NA
TGTGCCAGTAGGACTTTCGGGACAGTGAACACTGAAGCTTTCTTT
CASRTFGTVNTEAFF
>TRBJ2-1|TRBV6-5|TRBD2|NA
TGTGCCAGCAGTTACTCGAATTGGGCTAGCGGGAGTTATGAGCAGTTCTTC
CASSYSNWASGSYEQFF
>TRBJ2-1|TRBV6-5|NA|NA
TGTGCCAGCAGTTACTCCGGTACGGTCTCCTACAATGAGCAGTTCTTC
CASSYSGTVSYNEQFF
>TRBJ2-3|TRBV7-6|NA|NA
TGTGCCAGCAGCTTATCCCAGGGATCAGATACGCAGTATTTT
CASSLSQGSDTQYF
>TRBJ1-5|TRBV6-2/TRBV6-3|NA|NA
TGTGCCAGCAGGAAAGGAGTTGATCGGGGAACCATTCAGCCCCAGCATTTT
CASRKGVDRGTIQPQHF
>TRBJ1-5|TRBV7-8|NA|few
TGTGCCAGCAGCCCAGAGGGGCCATATCATAATCAGCCCCAGCATTTT
CASSPEGPYHNQPQHF
>TRBJ1-5|TRBV7-2|NA|NA
TGTGCCAGCAGCTTAGGGTACGCGGATCAGCCCCAGCATTTT
CASSLGYADQPQHF
>TRBJ1-1|TRBV28|NA|NA
TGTGCCAGCAGTTTATCGGGCGGGGCCGTTCGGAACACTGAAGCTTTCTTT
CASSLSGGAVRNTEAFF
>TRBJ2-5|TRBV28|NA|NA
TGTGCCAGCAGTTTCGTGGCCGTCCAGACCCAGTACTTC
CASSFVAVQTQYF
>TRBJ2-3|TRBV6-6|TRBD2|few
TGTGCCAGCAGTTCCATAGCGGGGGGCTCTGATACGCAGTATTTT
CASSSIAGGSDTQYF
>TRBJ2-7|TRBV12-3/TRBV12-4|TRBD2|few
TGTGCCAGCAGCCCGACTAGCGGGAGATACGAGCAGTACTTC
CASSPTSGRYEQYF
>TRBJ2-5|TRBV11-2|NA|NA
TGTGCCAGCAGCGGGGCCTTGGCCCAAGAGACCCAGTACTTC
CASSGALAQETQYF
>TRBJ1-5|TRBV7-8|TRBD1|many
TGTGCCAGCAGCTTAAGAACTAGACAGGGGGATCAGCCCCAGCATTTT
CASSLRTRQGDQPQHF
>TRBJ1-1|TRBV12-3/TRBV12-4|NA|few
TGTGCCAGCAGCCCTTGGGGGGCCGGGATCATGAACACTGAAGCTTTCTTT
CASSPWGAGIMNTEAFF
>TRBJ2-3|TRBV6-5|TRBD2|NA
TGTGCCAGCAGTTACTCGCCTAGCGGGAGGGATACGCAGTATTTT
CASSYSPSGRDTQYF
>TRBJ2-7|TRBV7-8|TRBD1|NA
TGTGCCAGCAGAGCGGACAGGGGCAGGAATTACTACGAGCAGTACTTC
CASRADRGRNYYEQYF
>TRBJ1-2|TRBV4-3|TRBD1|NA
TGCGCCAGCAGCCAAGCGGACAGGGCAGGTGGCTACACCTTC
CASSQADRAGGYTF
>TRBJ2-7|TRBV27|NA|few
TGTGCCAGCGTTGTTGGTGGACTGGACACCTACGAGCAGTACTTC
CASVVGGLDTYEQYF
>TRBJ1-2|TRBV29-1|NA|few
TGCAGCGTTGGGGCAGCCACTAACTATGGCTACACCTTC
CSVGAATNYGYTF
>TRBJ1-6|TRBV2|NA|few
TGTGCCAGCAGTGTCGCGGGGACGAATTCACCCCTCCACTTT
CASSVAGTNSPLHF
>TRBJ2-3|TRBV20-1|NA|NA
TGCAGTGCTAAGACTTTTGGAGGCTATAGCACAGATACGCAGTATTTT
CSAKTFGGYSTDTQYF
>TRBJ1-1|TRBV6-1|NA|few
TGTGCCAGCCGGGCCGCCCAGAACACTGAAGCTTTCTTT
CASRAAQNTEAFF
>TRBJ2-1|TRBV10-3|NA|few
TGTGCCATCAGTGACCTCACTTCGAGAATTGAGCAGTTCTTC
CAISDLTSRIEQFF